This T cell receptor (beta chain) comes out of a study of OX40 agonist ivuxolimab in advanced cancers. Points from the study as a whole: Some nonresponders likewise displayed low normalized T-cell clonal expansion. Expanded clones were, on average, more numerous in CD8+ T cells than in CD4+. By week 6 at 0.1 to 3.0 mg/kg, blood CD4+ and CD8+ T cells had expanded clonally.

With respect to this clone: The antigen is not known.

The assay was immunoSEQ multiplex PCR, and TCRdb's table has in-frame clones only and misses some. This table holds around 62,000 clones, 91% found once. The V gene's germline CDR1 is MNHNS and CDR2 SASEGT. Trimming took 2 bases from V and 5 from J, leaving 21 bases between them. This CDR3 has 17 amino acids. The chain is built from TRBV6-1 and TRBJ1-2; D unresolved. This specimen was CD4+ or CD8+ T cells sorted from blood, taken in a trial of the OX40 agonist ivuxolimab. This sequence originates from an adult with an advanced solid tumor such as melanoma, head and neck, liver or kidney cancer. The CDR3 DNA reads TGTGCCAGCAGTGAATGGAGTGGGCAACCGAAGATATATGGCTACACCTTC. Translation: CASSEWSGQPKIYGYTF.